This TCR beta chain was sequenced for a study of cytomegalovirus exposure and HLA in healthy donors. Method: immunoSEQ multiplex PCR; TCRdb's copy keeps in-frame clones and lacks some. The profile shows 150,000 to 200,000 clones, 88% of them singletons. Germline CDR1 SGHRS, CDR2 YFSETQ. The CDR3 is 13 residues long. Trimming took 6 bases from V and 4 from J, leaving 13 bases between them. The chain is built from TRBV5-1 and TRBJ1-1, with a weak D call TRBD1 (5 bases). This TCR was sampled from a young man in good health and CMV-seronegative. Specimen: PBMCs. CDR3 amino acids: CASTLWGSTEAFF. In DNA, the CDR3 is TGCGCCAGCACCCTATGGGGCAGCACTGAAGCTTTCTTT. The whole variable domain, remainder taken from reference TRBV5-1 and TRBJ1-1, is KAGVTQTPRYLIKTRGQQVTLSCSPISGHRSVSWYQQTPGQGLQFLFEYFSETQRNKGNFPGRFSGRQFSNSRSEMNVSTLELGDSALYLCASTLWGSTEAFFGQGTRLTVV.